This is a list of T cell receptor beta chains from one sample in a study of human T cells and chemical hapten exposure. TCRdb independently ran MiXCR on the RACE reads; one entry per CDR3 protein. The table includes some 82,000 distinct CDR3 sequences, less than 8% detected once. The sequencing here drew on whole blood, taken in connection with sensitization to the hapten diphenylcyclopropenone (DPC). The receptors were gathered from a woman aged 25 to 39 with alopecia areata. Some clones in this sample may be carry-over from other donors' samples. The conserved cysteine and the conserved F or W are not part of the CDR3 here. A D gene is named only where the DNA matches it firmly.

v_call: TRBV6-6; j_call: TRBJ2-7; d_call: .; cdr3_aa: ASRSQGGSYEQY
v_call: TRBV29-1; j_call: TRBJ1-1; d_call: .; cdr3_aa: SVDPLIGPEAF
v_call: TRBV18; j_call: TRBJ2-3; d_call: TRBD1; cdr3_aa: ASSPAGQGLDTQY
v_call: TRBV25-1; j_call: TRBJ1-5; d_call: .; cdr3_aa: ASSRRGDQPQH
v_call: TRBV29-1; j_call: TRBJ2-1; d_call: .; cdr3_aa: SVEGQGTSRNSYNEQF
v_call: TRBV20-1; j_call: TRBJ1-6; d_call: TRBD1; cdr3_aa: SAPQGASSPLH
v_call: TRBV12-3/TRBV12-4; j_call: TRBJ2-7; d_call: .; cdr3_aa: ASSLQGNSYEQY
v_call: TRBV18; j_call: TRBJ1-5; d_call: .; cdr3_aa: ASSPRTDEAQH
v_call: TRBV7-8; j_call: TRBJ1-1; d_call: .; cdr3_aa: ASSALALTGHEAF
v_call: TRBV28; j_call: TRBJ1-1; d_call: .; cdr3_aa: ASSLPQGSAF
v_call: TRBV12-3/TRBV12-4; j_call: TRBJ1-6; d_call: TRBD1; cdr3_aa: ASSPGQEFTLN
v_call: TRBV7-2; j_call: TRBJ1-6; d_call: .; cdr3_aa: ASSSFVAPLH
v_call: TRBV10-2; j_call: TRBJ2-2; d_call: TRBD1; cdr3_aa: ASRALTGDTGELF
v_call: TRBV5-1; j_call: TRBJ2-1; d_call: TRBD2; cdr3_aa: ASSPRLGLAGNNEQF
v_call: TRBV14; j_call: TRBJ1-1; d_call: .; cdr3_aa: AKITGNEAF
v_call: TRBV12-3/TRBV12-4; j_call: TRBJ1-3; d_call: .; cdr3_aa: ASRSSPGHPSSGNTIY
v_call: TRBV18; j_call: TRBJ1-1; d_call: .; cdr3_aa: ASSRGVMNTEAF
v_call: TRBV6-6; j_call: TRBJ1-2; d_call: .; cdr3_aa: ASSRIVQGQAYGYT